The clone carrying this TCR beta chain was counted a few times. Its antigen is undetermined. Unmatched junction bases numbered 10, after V lost 6 bases and J lost 0 bases. The germline CDR1 and CDR2 sequences are SGHAT and FQNNGV. The CDR3 totals 16 residues. These data are taken from a study of post-analysis software for immune sequencing data. Unique molecular identifiers were built into the TCR beta cDNA libraries. TCRdb itself ran the PCR reads through MiXCR, one entry per CDR3 protein. The sample has over 700,000 distinct CDR3 sequences; about 32% are singletons. Study-wide findings and caveats: Controls showed significantly higher normalized Chao1 diversity than did multiple sclerosis patients. When patients were compared with controls, roughly five TRBV segments were more frequent, TRBV5-6, TRBV5-1 and TRBV20-1 among them. F measure grouped same-batch samples tightly together.

Specimen: blood. J is TRBJ2-7 and V is TRBV11-2, with 8 bases fitting TRBD1. The clonotype originates from a girl aged 10-17 years with multiple sclerosis. CDR3 sequence (DNA): TGTGCCAGCAGTTGGATAACAGGGGGTAGCTCCTACGAGCAGTACTTC. It translates to CASSWITGGSSYEQYF. The entire variable domain, with the rest obtained from reference TRBV11-2 and TRBJ2-7, is as follows: EAGVAQSPRYKIIEKRQSVAFWCNPISGHATLYWYQQILGQGPKLLIQFQNNGVVDDSQLPKDRFSAERLKGVDSTLKIQPAKLEDSAVYLCASSWITGGSSYEQYFGPGTRLTVT.